The 7 T cell receptor beta chains presented below share a single source sample, sequenced in a study of blood T cell repertoires in COVID-19. Some clones are missing from TCRdb's copy, which holds only in-frame ones; the method was immunoSEQ multiplex PCR. This sample has more than 45,000 clones, with 75% to 85% found just once. Sequencing was done on a sample of peripheral blood. These receptors were taken from a man aged 35 to 55 with acute or convalescent COVID-19.

V usage is TRBV6-5 and J usage is TRBJ1-1; TRBD1 agrees at 9 bases. The CDR3 extends over 15 amino acids. The V and J ends lost 6 bases and 1 base, in that order; junction bases with no gene match: 6. Germline-derived CDR1 and CDR2 are MNHEY and SVGAGI. CDR3 in amino acids: CASRKPGQGNTEAFF. The CDR3 region has the DNA TGTGCCAGCAGGAAGCCGGGACAGGGGAACACTGAAGCTTTCTTT.

V gene TRBV27 combines with J gene TRBJ1-1, with TRBD1 identical over 7 bases. J was trimmed by 5 bases and V by 6 bases; bases with no gene match: 9. The CDR3 has 14 residues. Germline V lookup: CDR1 MNHEY, CDR2 SMNVEV (reference sequence). DNA for the CDR3: TGTGCCAGCAGCTCCGGGCAGGGGGTTACTGAAGCTTTCTTT. Translated: CASSSGQGVTEAFF.

This clone was counted a single time. V usage is TRBV24-1 and J usage is TRBJ1-2, with TRBD1 matching over 9 bases. J lost 3 bases, V lost 2 bases, and 3 bases had no gene match. The CDR3 has 15 residues. Germline V gives CDR1 KGHDR, CDR2 SFDVKD. DNA for the CDR3: TGTGCCACCAGTGATTCAGACAGGGGGGACTATGGCTACACCTTC. It encodes CATSDSDRGDYGYTF.

The rearrangement links TRBV25-1 to TRBJ1-3; the D gene is possibly TRBD1 (5 bases). The CDR3 length is 16 residues. V lost 3 bases to trimming and J lost 0 bases, with 12 bases between them. The germline CDR1 and CDR2 sequences are MGHDK and SYGVNS. Here the CDR3 reads CASSDHQGNSGNTIYF. Written as DNA, the CDR3 is TGTGCCAGCAGTGATCATCAGGGAAACTCTGGAAACACCATATATTTT. The full variable domain, its missing parts supplied by reference TRBV25-1 and TRBJ1-3, is EADIYQTPRYLVIGTGKKITLECSQTMGHDKMYWYQQDPGMELHLIHYSYGVNSTEKGDLSSESTVSRIRTEHFPLTLESARPSHTSQYLCASSDHQGNSGNTIYFGEGSWLTVV.

The rearrangement links TRBV24-1 to TRBJ2-3; perhaps TRBD1 as D (8 bases). The CDR3 runs to 17 residues. V was shortened by 4 bases and J by 3 bases, with 19 bases between the two germline ends. CDR1 KGHDR and CDR2 SFDVKD come from the germline V gene. The DNA of the CDR3 is TGTGCCACCAGTGAACCCCAGGGGGCCGGGGGGACAGATACGCAGTATTTT. It yields the protein CATSEPQGAGGTDTQYF.

The chain is built from TRBV5-6 and TRBJ2-5, with unresolved D. Trimming cost V 3 bases and J 9 bases, with 12 bases left between them. The CDR3 is 12 residues long. In germline, CDR1 is SGHDT, CDR2 YYEEEE. The CDR3 sequence: CASSSSIAAQYF. The CDR3 bases are TGTGCCAGCAGCTCGTCTATAGCAGCCCAGTACTTC.

This chain joins TRBV24-1 and TRBJ1-1; the D gene is possibly TRBD1 (5 bases). CDR1 and CDR2 from the germline V gene are KGHDR and SFDVKD. The germline V and J ends were trimmed by 5 bases and 3 bases, with 12 bases remaining between them. This CDR3 contains 14 residues. The CDR3 region is CATSAAGPDTEAFF. The CDR3 DNA reads as TGTGCCACCAGTGCGGCGGGGCCCGACACTGAAGCTTTCTTT.